The 5 T cell receptor beta chains given below trace back to one sample, sequenced in a study of cytomegalovirus exposure and HLA in healthy donors. Primers for the PCR totalled 60 Vbeta and 13 Jbeta. The method was immunoSEQ multiplex PCR; TCRdb's version includes in-frame clones alone and lacks a portion of them. This sample lists approximately 45,000 clones; its ten largest clones have 2% to 2.5%. The sequenced sample was PBMCs. These receptors were taken from a woman aged 40 to 50 in good health and CMV-seronegative.

V usage is TRBV29-1 and J usage is TRBJ1-5; D is unclear. V gave up 4 bases and J gave up 3 bases, with 10 bases separating them. This CDR3 contains 13 residues. Germline CDR1 reads SQVTM; CDR2 reads ANQGSEA. The CDR3 nucleotides read TGCAGCGTTGGCACAGCCACCAATCAGCCCCAGCATTTT. Translated, it gives CSVGTATNQPQHF.

The gene calls are TRBV11-3 and TRBJ1-1; TRBD1 matches at 7 bases. CDR1 and CDR2 (germline): SGHNT, YENEEA. This CDR3 has 14 amino acids. Trimming removed 0 bases from V and 7 bases from J; junction bases left unmatched: 5. CDR3 loop: CASSLEGRGSEAFF. DNA for the CDR3: TGTGCCAGCAGCTTAGAGGGCAGGGGGAGTGAAGCTTTCTTT.

The V call is TRBV7-9, the J call TRBJ1-5, with 7 nucleotides matching TRBD1. Germline V gene lookup returns CDR1 SEHNR and CDR2 FQNEAQ (reference sequence). CDR3 length: 16 residues. V was pared by 5 bases and J by 7 bases, with 14 bases of the junction left unmatched. DNA of the CDR3: TGTGCCAGCAGCAAGCGACAGGGCCTCCTCGAGCAGCCCCAGCATTTT. This gives the protein CASSKRQGLLEQPQHF.

The chain uses TRBV5-1 and TRBJ2-5, with D unresolved. Germline V lookup: CDR1 SGHRS, CDR2 YFSETQ. Trimming took 0 bases from V and 4 from J, leaving 7 bases between them. The CDR3 totals 13 residues. This CDR3 is CASSLGSRETQYF. The CDR3 DNA follows: TGCGCCAGCAGCTTGGGGAGTCGAGAGACCCAGTACTTC.

This chain uses TRBV5-1 with TRBJ2-5; no clear D gene. Trimming cost V 5 bases and J 2 bases, with 16 bases left between them. Germline CDR1 SGHRS, CDR2 YFSETQ. The CDR3 is 15 residues long. CDR3 DNA: TGCGCCAGCAGTTTTGGCGACCGGGTGCAAGAGACCCAGTACTTC. Its protein is CASSFGDRVQETQYF.